This T cell receptor beta chain was retrieved from a study of blood T cell repertoires in COVID-19. Turning to the study itself: The United States, Italy and Spain were the sources of the acute and convalescent COVID-19 samples.

Original handling: Cell counts per sample came from amplifying reference gene primers. The assay was immunoSEQ multiplex PCR, and TCRdb's table has in-frame clones only and misses some. The V and J calls and clone size were taken over from that table, and D and trimming were inferred from the DNA. Found here are more than 200,000 clones, around 90% of them singletons; the top ten hold approximately 0.7%. Between the trimmed V and J ends, which lost 1 base and 2 bases, there was a span of 12 bases. Germline assignment: CDR1 SGHVS and CDR2 FQNEAQ. This CDR3 is built from 16 residues. This clonotype was sampled from a human donor in a cohort sampled during active COVID-19. V is TRBV7-8 and J is TRBJ1-5, with D perhaps TRBD1 (5 bases). Sequencing used peripheral blood. In nucleotides, the CDR3 is TGTGCCAGCAGCTTAGTGGGAGGGACGGGCAATCAGCCCCAGCATTTT. Translated: CASSLVGGTGNQPQHF. Full variable domain (outside the CDR3, taken from reference TRBV7-8 and TRBJ1-5): GAGVSQSPRYKVAKRGQDVALRCDPISGHVSLFWYQQALGQGPEFLTYFQNEAQLDKSGLPSDRFFAERPEGSVSTLKIQRTQQEDSAVYLCASSLVGGTGNQPQHFGDGTRLSIL.